These 11 T cell receptor beta chains came from one sample sequenced in a study of shared clonotypes between healthy human individuals. The data were produced by immunoSEQ multiplex PCR, yet TCRdb's version contains in-frame clones alone and is incomplete. This sample carries 2 million to 2.5 million clones, over 90% of them seen once, and the ten largest clones take about 0.39%. The sequenced sample was naive CD4+ T cells from PBMCs. The sample's subset: CD45RA+ positively selected. These receptor sequences come from a young man in good health. Some clones in this sample may be carry-over from other donors' samples.

V is TRBV18 and J is TRBJ2-7; no definite D call. The germline V and J ends were trimmed by 5 bases and 5 bases, with 16 bases remaining between them. The CDR3 has 14 amino acids. Per the germline V gene, CDR1 is KGHSH and CDR2 is LQKENI. The DNA of the CDR3 is TGTGCCAGCTCAGCAAAAATAGAGCCCAACGAGCAGTACTTC. Protein: CASSAKIEPNEQYF.

This sequence joins TRBV23-1 and TRBJ1-2; no clear D gene. TRBV23-1 is known as an ORF, though its function is uncertain. The V end lost 3 bases, the J end lost 8 bases, and 16 bases lay between the germline ends. The CDR3 runs to 14 residues. The CDR3 spells CASSHSRKVGGYTF. CDR3 nucleotides: TGCGCCAGCAGTCATTCCAGGAAAGTCGGAGGCTACACCTTC.

The gene calls are TRBV29-1 and TRBJ2-2, with unresolved D. V lost 4 bases, J lost 7 bases, and 7 bases lay in between. The CDR3 spans 11 residues. The germline CDR1 and CDR2 sequences are SQVTM and ANQGSEA. The CDR3 nucleotides read TGCAGCGTTGGAGAGATCGGGGAGCTGTTTTTT. It yields the protein CSVGEIGELFF.

This rearrangement joins TRBV30 to TRBJ2-1; D unresolved. The length of the CDR3 is 15 residues. Germline V gene data show CDR1 as GTSNPN and CDR2 as SVGIG (reference sequence). Trimming left V 1 base short and J 6 bases short, with 16 bases between. The CDR3 region has the DNA TGTGCCTGGAGTGGGACCCCGACATCGAGCAATGAGCAGTTCTTC. This encodes CAWSGTPTSSNEQFF.

In this sample, this clone turned up once. V gene TRBV28 combines with J gene TRBJ2-1; a weak D match, TRBD2 (6 bases). The V gene's germline CDR1 is MDHEN and CDR2 SYDVKM. V was pared by 8 bases and J by 5 bases, with 19 bases between. The CDR3 totals 15 residues. The CDR3 loop is CASGLISGDHNEQFF. In nucleotides, the CDR3 is TGTGCCAGCGGGCTGATTTCGGGGGATCACAATGAGCAGTTCTTC.

The rearrangement uses TRBV13 and TRBJ2-2, with D possibly being TRBD2 (5 bases). Trimming pared 5 bases from V and 6 bases from J, leaving 13 bases between. The CDR3 totals 14 residues. Germline V CDR1 and CDR2: PRHDT, FYEKMQ (reference sequence). The CDR3: CASSSSTSSGELFF. The CDR3 nucleotides read TGTGCCAGCAGCAGCAGCACTAGTTCCGGGGAGCTGTTTTTT.

The rearrangement joins TRBV27 to TRBJ1-5; D might be TRBD1 (5 bases). The CDR3 has 15 residues. V was shortened by 3 bases and J by 2 bases, with 11 bases between the two germline ends. Looked up from germline, CDR1 is MNHEY and CDR2 is SMNVEV (reference sequence). The CDR3 DNA reads TGTGCCAGCAGTTTCGGTAGGGGTGGCAATCAGCCCCAGCATTTT. This sequence encodes CASSFGRGGNQPQHF.

The chain couples TRBV5-4 to TRBJ2-1; 9 bases fit TRBD1. The CDR3 is made up of 17 amino acids. V lost 0 bases, J lost 1 base, and 5 bases stayed unmatched. Per germline, CDR1 SGHNT and CDR2 YYREEE (reference sequence). CDR3 protein: CASSLGPGTGSYNEQFF. The CDR3 DNA follows: TGTGCCAGCAGCTTGGGGCCCGGGACAGGGTCCTACAATGAGCAGTTCTTC.

This clone was observed a single time. The sample contains more than one DNA sequence encoding this CDR3. The gene calls are TRBV7-9 and TRBJ1-4; the match to TRBD1 covers 7 bases. The CDR3 sequence is 14 residues long. Germline V gives CDR1 SEHNR, CDR2 FQNEAQ (reference sequence). V lost 3 bases, J lost 3 bases, and 1 base stayed unmatched. The CDR3: CASSFGQANEKLFF. CDR3 DNA sequence: TGTGCCAGCAGCTTTGGACAGGCTAATGAAAAACTGTTTTTT.

The gene calls are TRBV28 and TRBJ1-2; D call uncertain. Deletions cut 6 bases from V and 8 bases from J, with 28 bases between. Germline loops: CDR1 MDHEN, CDR2 SYDVKM. This CDR3 has 17 residues. Here the CDR3 DNA reads TGTGCCAGCAGCGAGGAATTACGGACTTACCCGAGGGAGGGCTACACCTTC. Its translation is CASSEELRTYPREGYTF.

The chain combines TRBV28 with TRBJ2-4; D is perhaps TRBD1 (6 bases). V was trimmed by 4 bases and J by 4 bases, leaving 8 bases between them. This CDR3 is built from 13 residues. CDR1 and CDR2 from the germline V gene are MDHEN and SYDVKM. In nucleotides, the CDR3 is TGTGCCAGCAGTTCGGACAGTAAAAACATTCAGTACTTC. Translating gives CASSSDSKNIQYF. Variable domain in full (rest from reference TRBV28 and TRBJ2-4): DVKVTQSSRYLVKRTGEKVFLECVQDMDHENMFWYRQDPGLGLRLIYFSYDVKMKEKGDIPEGYSVSREKKERFSLILESASTNQTSMYLCASSSDSKNIQYFGAGTRLSVL.